This entry lists 26 T cell receptor beta chains sequenced from one sample in a study of OX40 agonist ivuxolimab in advanced cancers. The method was immunoSEQ multiplex PCR; TCRdb's version includes in-frame clones alone and lacks a portion of them. The sample consists of approximately 75,000 clones, about 85% of them appearing once. The sample consisted of CD4+ or CD8+ T cells sorted from blood, taken in a trial of the OX40 agonist ivuxolimab. The receptors derive from an adult with an advanced solid tumor such as melanoma, head and neck, liver or kidney cancer.

The count of this clone is one. The rearrangement links TRBV5-1 to TRBJ2-3; no clear D gene. The CDR3 spans 14 residues. V was pared by 2 bases and J by 0 bases, with 7 bases between. Germline V gene lookup returns CDR1 SGHRS and CDR2 YFSETQ. CDR3 bases: TGCGCCAGCAGCTTCAGTACTAGCACAGATACGCAGTATTTT. Amino acid sequence: CASSFSTSTDTQYF.

The rearrangement links TRBV5-8 to TRBJ1-4; weak D call: TRBD1 (5 bases). CDR3 length: 15 residues. Trimming stripped 0 bases from V and 5 bases from J, with 11 bases between. CDR1 and CDR2 from the germline V gene are SGHTS and YDEGEE. As DNA, the CDR3 is TGTGCCAGCAGCTTGGGGGGGAGCAAGAATGAAAAACTGTTTTTT. This sequence encodes CASSLGGSKNEKLFF.

V is TRBV9 and J is TRBJ2-1; 11 bases map to TRBD2. The CDR3 consists of 18 residues. V lost 3 bases to trimming and J lost 0 bases; unmatched junction nucleotides: 8. Germline assignment: CDR1 SGDLS and CDR2 YYNGEE. The chain's CDR3 is CASSGGTSGPSSYNEQFF. CDR3 coding DNA: TGTGCCAGCAGCGGCGGGACTAGCGGACCCAGCTCCTACAATGAGCAGTTCTTC. Full variable domain (outside the CDR3, taken from reference TRBV9 and TRBJ2-1): DSGVTQTPKHLITATGQRVTLRCSPRSGDLSVYWYQQSLDQGLQFLIQYYNGEERAKGNILERFSAQQFPDLHSELNLSSLELGDSALYFCASSGGTSGPSSYNEQFFGPGTRLTVL.

The chain combines TRBV30 with TRBJ1-4; D is perhaps TRBD1 (5 bases). This CDR3 contains 13 residues. The V and J ends lost 1 base and 8 bases respectively, with 11 bases between them. The germline gives CDR1 GTSNPN, CDR2 SVGIG (reference sequence). CDR3 nucleotide sequence: TGTGCCTGGAGTGGGGGGGGTTGGGAAAAACTGTTTTTT. Protein: CAWSGGGWEKLFF. Combining the CDR3 with reference TRBV30 and TRBJ1-4 gives the whole variable domain SQTIHQWPATLVQPVGSPLSLECTVEGTSNPNLYWYRQAAGRGLQLLFYSVGIGQISSEVPQNLSASRPQDRQFILSSKKLLLSDSGFYLCAWSGGGWEKLFFGSGTQLSVL.

This clone was counted a single time. V is TRBV5-1 and J is TRBJ2-3; TRBD2 matches at 7 bases. This CDR3 is 13 amino acids long. Germline CDR1 reads SGHRS; CDR2 reads YFSETQ. With 4 bases clipped from V and 9 bases from J, the junction kept 8 bases outside the gene matches. CDR3 DNA: TGCGCCAGCAGCCCCGGACTAGTCGGCACGCAGTATTTT. It encodes CASSPGLVGTQYF.

There are a few counts of this clone. The gene calls are TRBV15 and TRBJ2-7; a possible D gene is TRBD1 (5 bases). CDR1 LNHNV and CDR2 YYDKDF come from the germline V gene (reference sequence). Between the trimmed V and J ends, which lost 1 base and 2 bases, there was a span of 9 bases. CDR3 length equals 14 residues. The CDR3 spells CATSRGGVAYEQYF. The CDR3 nucleotides are TGTGCCACCAGCAGAGGGGGCGTAGCCTACGAGCAGTACTTC.

The V gene is TRBV30, the J gene TRBJ2-1; tentatively, D is TRBD2 (6 bases). Trimming removed 0 bases at V and 0 bases at J, with 12 bases between. This CDR3 region has 16 residues. Per germline, CDR1 GTSNPN and CDR2 SVGIG (reference sequence). The CDR3 sequence is CAWSVPGLSSYNEQFF. The DNA for the CDR3 is TGTGCCTGGAGTGTCCCGGGACTGAGCTCCTACAATGAGCAGTTCTTC.

This clone occurred a few times. CDR3 in amino acids: CASSQDPTNYGYTF. The CDR3 DNA sequence: TGTGCCAGCAGCCAAGACCCCACCAACTATGGCTACACCTTC. The chain has TRBV4-2 and TRBJ1-2; D not certain. CDR3 length: 14 amino acids. Trimming removed 0 bases from V and 2 bases from J, with 7 bases in between. CDR1 is LGHNA, CDR2 YNFKEQ, per germline.

This sequence joins TRBV28 and TRBJ1-1; a weak D match, TRBD1 (6 bases). The CDR3 runs to 15 residues. V dropped 7 bases and J dropped 0 bases, with 15 bases sitting between them. Germline CDR1 MDHEN, CDR2 SYDVKM. DNA for the CDR3: TGTGCCAGCACCTTGGGGGGCGTGATGAACACTGAAGCTTTCTTT. Its translation is CASTLGGVMNTEAFF.

In its sample, this clone was seen once. Other DNA variants within this sample encode the same CDR3. V gene TRBV7-9 combines with J gene TRBJ2-7; 9 nucleotides agree with TRBD1. This CDR3 contains 14 residues. CDR1 and CDR2 (germline): SEHNR, FQNEAQ (reference sequence). V lost 5 bases, J lost 4 bases, and 6 bases stayed unmatched. The chain's CDR3 is CASSPRDRAYEQYF. The CDR3 DNA follows: TGTGCCAGCAGCCCCCGGGACAGGGCGTACGAGCAGTACTTC.

V and J are TRBV7-9 and TRBJ2-7, with a possible D match to TRBD1 (5 bases). Germline loops: CDR1 SEHNR, CDR2 FQNEAQ (reference sequence). Trimming pared 5 bases from V and 12 bases from J, leaving 20 bases between. The CDR3 is 13 residues long. The CDR3: CASSQDQVAGLYF. The CDR3 region has the DNA TGTGCCAGCAGCCAAGATCAAGTGGCAGGGTTGTACTTC.

This chain uses TRBV2 with TRBJ2-7; D gene uncertain. Germline-derived CDR1 and CDR2 are SNHLY and FYNNEI. The CDR3 has 11 amino acids. Trimming removed 2 bases from V and 13 bases from J, with 12 bases in between. The CDR3 region is CASSEFKRLYF. CDR3 coding DNA: TGTGCCAGCAGTGAATTTAAGAGGCTATACTTC.

This clone came up a few times. At the DNA level, this CDR3 is encoded by other sequences in the same sample as well. This sequence joins TRBV30 and TRBJ1-1, with a tentative D call TRBD1 (6 bases). Between the trimmed V and J ends, which lost 0 bases and 1 base, there was a span of 6 bases. This CDR3 is 13 amino acids long. Germline V CDR1 and CDR2: GTSNPN, SVGIG (reference sequence). The CDR3 DNA follows: TGTGCCTGGAGTGTACAGGGGAACACTGAAGCTTTCTTT. Translating gives CAWSVQGNTEAFF.

The chain joins TRBV5-6 to TRBJ1-1; D perhaps matches TRBD1 (6 bases). Germline values: CDR1 SGHDT, CDR2 YYEEEE. This CDR3 region has 14 residues. Deletions cut 2 bases from V and 1 base from J, with 9 bases between. CDR3 coding DNA: TGTGCCAGCAGCTTTGGGACACCGAACACTGAAGCTTTCTTT. This translates into CASSFGTPNTEAFF. Filled out from reference TRBV5-6 and TRBJ1-1, the complete variable domain reads DAGVTQSPTHLIKTRGQQVTLRCSPKSGHDTVSWYQQALGQGPQFIFQYYEEEERQRGNFPDRFSGHQFPNYSSELNVNALLLGDSALYLCASSFGTPNTEAFFGQGTRLTVV.

The rearrangement links TRBV30 to TRBJ1-2, with a possible D match to TRBD1 (6 bases). This CDR3 comprises 13 residues. The germline CDR1 and CDR2 sequences are GTSNPN and SVGIG (reference sequence). The V end was cut by 8 bases, the J end by 3 bases, with 16 bases between. The CDR3 DNA reads TGTGCCGGGACGACAGGAGTATACTATGGCTACACCTTC. Its translation: CAGTTGVYYGYTF.

The chain uses TRBV18 and TRBJ1-5; D call uncertain. The CDR3 has 14 amino acids. Germline CDR1 reads KGHSH; CDR2 reads LQKENI. The V gene lost 5 bases and the J gene lost 3 bases, with 11 bases spanning the gap. CDR3 sequence reads: CASSVSGFNQPQHF. Written as DNA, the CDR3 is TGTGCCAGCTCAGTTTCCGGTTTCAATCAGCCCCAGCATTTT.

CDR3 bases: TGTGCCAGCTCACCGGCGGGGCGGAGCCGTACTGAAGCTTTCTTT. This encodes CASSPAGRSRTEAFF. The chain uses TRBV18 and TRBJ1-1, with D possibly TRBD1 on 5 matching bases. V lost 3 bases, J lost 5 bases, and 16 bases lay in between. Germline loops: CDR1 KGHSH, CDR2 LQKENI. CDR3 length: 15 amino acids.

This chain connects TRBV6-4 to TRBJ1-2; 10 bases match TRBD1. Trimming at V came to 5 bases and at J to 8 bases, leaving 11 bases not matched to a gene. Germline V gene lookup returns CDR1 MRHNA and CDR2 SNTAGT. This CDR3 region has 15 residues. This CDR3 reads CASSLSGTGVGGYTF. CDR3 nucleotides: TGTGCCAGCAGTTTATCCGGGACAGGGGTTGGAGGCTACACCTTC.

This clone was seen only a few times. The chain joins TRBV7-9 to TRBJ2-7; 12 bases fit TRBD1. J gave up 3 bases and V 3 bases, and 6 bases lay outside the gene matches. There are 16 residues in the CDR3. In germline, CDR1 is SEHNR, CDR2 FQNEAQ (reference sequence). CDR3 nucleotides: TGTGCCAGCAGCTTCTCCGGGACAGGGGGCATCTACGAGCAGTACTTC. Amino acids: CASSFSGTGGIYEQYF.

This clone was seen a single time. This chain links TRBV23-1 with TRBJ2-7, with D maybe TRBD2 (5 bases). TRBV23-1 is assigned to the ORF class and has an uncertain function. V dropped 1 base and J dropped 7 bases, with 20 bases sitting between them. CDR3 length equals 16 residues. The CDR3 coding sequence is TGCGCCAGCAGTCAATTACCTGGGCACCGTGGAGGTGAGCAGTACTTC. Translated: CASSQLPGHRGGEQYF.

The chain carries TRBV7-9 and TRBJ1-6; no reliable D call. Looked up from germline, CDR1 is SEHNR and CDR2 is FQNEAQ (reference sequence). V lost 6 bases to trimming and J lost 5 bases, with 14 bases between them. This CDR3 has 15 residues. The CDR3 is CASRPRVSDNSPLHF. The CDR3 DNA is TGTGCCAGCAGGCCTCGGGTTTCCGATAATTCACCCCTCCACTTT.

V and J are TRBV5-1 and TRBJ2-7; 10 nucleotides match TRBD1. The junction had 14 bases not matched to a gene; V was cut back by 4 bases and J by 4 bases. This CDR3 has 17 residues. The germline V gene encodes CDR1 SGHRS and CDR2 YFSETQ. The chain's CDR3 is CASSQDLPGQGWYEQYF. DNA of the CDR3: TGCGCCAGCAGCCAAGACTTACCGGGACAGGGGTGGTACGAGCAGTACTTC.

This rearrangement joins TRBV7-9 to TRBJ2-1; D may be TRBD1 (7 bases). The germline V and J ends were trimmed by 5 bases and 0 bases, with 17 bases remaining between them. CDR3 length: 17 amino acids. CDR1 SEHNR and CDR2 FQNEAQ come from the germline V gene (reference sequence). The CDR3 sequence is CASSPRAGQSSYNEQFF. In DNA, the CDR3 is TGTGCCAGCAGCCCCCGGGCGGGACAGAGCTCCTACAATGAGCAGTTCTTC.

The V and J genes are TRBV6-1 and TRBJ2-5; 7 positions agree with TRBD1. This CDR3 has 13 amino acids. Trimming removed 5 bases from V and 3 bases from J; junction bases left unmatched: 3. Germline-derived CDR1 and CDR2 are MNHNS and SASEGT. CDR3 nucleotide sequence: TGTGCCAGCAGTTTCGACAGGGAAGAGACCCAGTACTTC. It is translated as CASSFDREETQYF.

The chain has TRBV6-6 and TRBJ1-6; 11 bases map to TRBD1. Germline assignment: CDR1 MNHNY and CDR2 SVGAGI (reference sequence). This CDR3 comprises 14 residues. V shed 10 bases, J shed 9 bases, and the junction held 8 bases outside the gene matches. The CDR3 region has the DNA TGTGCCACCCGACCGGGACAGGGGGGTTCACCCCTCCACTTT. It specifies CATRPGQGGSPLHF.

V and J are TRBV6-5 and TRBJ1-1, with D possibly matching TRBD1 (5 bases). Germline CDR1 is MNHEY and CDR2 is SVGAGI. V was shortened by 7 bases and J by 3 bases, with 9 bases between the two germline ends. The CDR3 loop spans 12 amino acids. CDR3 protein: CASNRGDTEAFF. DNA of the CDR3: TGTGCCAGCAATCGAGGGGACACTGAAGCTTTCTTT.